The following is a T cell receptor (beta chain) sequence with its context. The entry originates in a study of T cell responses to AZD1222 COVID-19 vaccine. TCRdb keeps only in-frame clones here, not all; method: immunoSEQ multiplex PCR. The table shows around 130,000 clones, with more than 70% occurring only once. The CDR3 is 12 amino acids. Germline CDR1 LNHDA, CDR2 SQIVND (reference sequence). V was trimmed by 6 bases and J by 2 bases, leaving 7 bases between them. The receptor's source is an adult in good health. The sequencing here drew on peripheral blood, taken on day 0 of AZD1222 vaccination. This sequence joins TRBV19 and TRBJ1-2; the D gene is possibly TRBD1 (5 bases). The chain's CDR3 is CASRTENYGYTF. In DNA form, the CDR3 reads TGTGCCAGTAGGACAGAGAACTATGGCTACACCTTC.